The 25 T cell receptor beta chains presented below share a single source sample, sequenced in a study of CD8 T cells in Susac syndrome. RNA amounts of roughly 0.45 to 1 ug underwent reverse transcription with random hexamers. One entry per CDR3 protein, called by TCRdb with MiXCR from the immunoSEQ multiplex PCR reads. The data contain a few hundred thousand distinct CDR3 sequences, about 95% of them singletons. The specimen was CD4+ T cells from PBMCs. These receptors were obtained from a human donor with Susac syndrome.

The V call is TRBV5-4, the J call TRBJ1-1; D unresolved. The CDR3 runs 14 residues. Germline assignment: CDR1 SGHNT and CDR2 YYREEE (reference sequence). V gave up 0 bases and J gave up 1 base, with 7 bases separating them. CDR3 nucleotides: TGTGCCAGCAGCTTGGTTACGGAGAACACTGAAGCTTTCTTT. Amino acids: CASSLVTENTEAFF.

V gene TRBV6-5 combines with J gene TRBJ1-6; no definite D call. This CDR3 comprises 13 residues. The V gene lost 1 base and the J gene lost 7 bases, with 5 bases spanning the gap. Looked up from germline, CDR1 is MNHEY and CDR2 is SVGAGI. CDR3 loop: CASSYFENSPLHF. The CDR3 nucleotides are TGTGCCAGCAGTTACTTTGAGAATTCACCCCTCCACTTT.

The chain couples TRBV12-3 or TRBV12-4 to TRBJ1-2; TRBD1 agrees at 9 bases. The CDR3 runs to 16 residues. After removal of 4 bases from V and 3 bases from J, the junction contained 9 bases not matched to a gene. Written as DNA, the CDR3 is TGTGCCAGCAGTTGGGACAGGGAGGGGACCCACTATGGCTACACCTTC. Its translation: CASSWDREGTHYGYTF.

The chain is built from TRBV12-3 or TRBV12-4 and TRBJ1-4, with D maybe TRBD1 (6 bases). Trimming removed 6 bases from V and 7 bases from J, with 15 bases in between. This CDR3 contains 14 residues. The CDR3 region has the DNA TGTGCCAGCAGACTGGACAGTCGTTCTGAAAAACTGTTTTTT. This codes for CASRLDSRSEKLFF.

This chain connects TRBV6-2 or TRBV6-3 to TRBJ1-5; D is perhaps TRBD1 (5 bases). V was pared by 6 bases and J by 5 bases, with 17 bases between. CDR3 length equals 15 residues. CDR1 and CDR2 from the germline V gene are MNHEY and SVGEGT. CDR3 nucleotides: TGTGCCAGCAGGAACACCCGGGACGGCGATCAGCCCCAGCATTTT. Its translation is CASRNTRDGDQPQHF.

The V call is TRBV12-3 or TRBV12-4, the J call TRBJ1-1; D not resolved. The CDR3 has 12 amino acids. Trimming removed 6 bases at V and 5 bases at J, with 10 bases between. The chain's CDR3 is CASSLSRTEAFF. The CDR3 region has the DNA TGTGCCAGCAGCCTTTCTAGGACTGAAGCTTTCTTT.

The chain is built from TRBV18 and TRBJ2-6, with D uncertain. Germline CDR1 reads KGHSH; CDR2 reads LQKENI. The CDR3 covers 15 residues. Trimming cost V 2 bases and J 0 bases, with 5 bases left between them. The CDR3 here is CASSPGISGANVLTF. In DNA form, the CDR3 reads TGTGCCAGCTCACCAGGAATCTCTGGGGCCAACGTCCTGACTTTC.

In this sample, this clonotype turned up a few times. The rearrangement uses TRBV11-2 and TRBJ1-4, with no clear D. This CDR3 has 12 residues. Trimming took 5 bases from V and 8 from J, leaving 9 bases between them. Germline loops: CDR1 SGHAT, CDR2 FQNNGV. The CDR3 loop is CASSPDPEKLFF. The DNA of the CDR3 is TGTGCCAGCAGCCCTGACCCGGAAAAACTGTTTTTT.

The chain links TRBV6-2 or TRBV6-3 to TRBJ1-2; D not certain. V was cut by 10 bases and J by 6 bases, with 21 bases left in between. Germline values: CDR1 MNHEY, CDR2 SVGEGT. The CDR3 is 14 amino acids. The CDR3 loop reads CAIRTVRDLNGYTF. The CDR3 DNA reads as TGTGCCATCAGGACGGTCCGAGACTTAAATGGCTACACCTTC.

The chain carries TRBV19 and TRBJ2-7, with D perhaps assigned TRBD1 or TRBD2 (5 bases each). The CDR3 has 15 residues. V lost 8 bases, J lost 1 base, and 18 bases lay in between. Germline assignment: CDR1 LNHDA and CDR2 SQIVND (reference sequence). CDR3 region: CASALGTASSYEQYF. In nucleotides, the CDR3 is TGTGCCAGTGCCTTAGGGACGGCTTCGTCCTACGAGCAGTACTTC.

The chain employs TRBV27 and TRBJ2-2; D perhaps matches TRBD1 (5 bases). The ends were cut back, 3 bases at V and 1 base at J, with 6 bases in the middle. Per germline, CDR1 MNHEY and CDR2 SMNVEV (reference sequence). This CDR3 comprises 14 residues. The CDR3 nucleotides are TGTGCCAGCAGTTTCGACAGGAACACCGGGGAGCTGTTTTTT. Protein: CASSFDRNTGELFF.

The CDR3 DNA follows: TGTGCCAGCAGCTTATTCTCCGCCAGCCGGAACAATGAGCAGTTCTTC. Protein: CASSLFSASRNNEQFF. The rearrangement uses TRBV11-2 and TRBJ2-1, with no clear D. This CDR3 has 16 amino acids. Germline V lookup: CDR1 SGHAT, CDR2 FQNNGV. V lost 2 bases to trimming and J lost 5 bases, with 16 bases between them.

V is TRBV4-3 and J is TRBJ2-3; D might be TRBD2 (6 bases). In germline, CDR1 is LGHNA, CDR2 YSLEER. This CDR3 has 18 amino acids. The V and J ends lost 0 bases and 2 bases respectively, with 18 bases between them. The CDR3 protein is CASSQDGLTGDITDTQYF. CDR3 nucleotide sequence: TGCGCCAGCAGCCAAGACGGTTTGACGGGGGATATCACAGATACGCAGTATTTT.

The V and J genes are TRBV24-1 and TRBJ2-1; no definite D call. This CDR3 contains 13 residues. Trimming pared 0 bases from V and 7 bases from J, leaving 6 bases between. Germline-derived CDR1 and CDR2 are KGHDR and SFDVKD. DNA of the CDR3: TGTGCCACCAGTGATTTGAAGGGAAATGAGCAGTTCTTC. Translated: CATSDLKGNEQFF.

The count of this clonotype is one. V gene TRBV28 combines with J gene TRBJ2-7; D is unclear. Germline V gene lookup returns CDR1 MDHEN and CDR2 SYDVKM. V shed 3 bases and J shed 3 bases, with 6 bases lying between them. The CDR3 has 12 amino acids. CDR3 sequence: CASSFPYYEQYF. CDR3 DNA: TGTGCCAGCAGTTTCCCCTACTACGAGCAGTACTTC. Together with reference TRBV28 and TRBJ2-7, the CDR3 gives the full variable domain: DVKVTQSSRYLVKRTGEKVFLECVQDMDHENMFWYRQDPGLGLRLIYFSYDVKMKEKGDIPEGYSVSREKKERFSLILESASTNQTSMYLCASSFPYYEQYFGPGTRLTVT.

The CDR3 nucleotides are TGTGCCAGCAGTTTGTGGACAGGGGGCGGCAATCAGCCCCAGCATTTT. Translating gives CASSLWTGGGNQPQHF. The chain is built from TRBV28 and TRBJ1-5; 11 bases fit TRBD1. Germline V CDR1 and CDR2: MDHEN, SYDVKM. Germline trimming cut 3 bases from V and 2 bases from J; bases unmatched to any gene: 3. The CDR3 covers 16 residues.

This rearrangement joins TRBV12-3 or TRBV12-4 to TRBJ1-1; D remains ambiguous. The CDR3 totals 16 residues. The V end lost 5 bases, the J end lost 1 base, and 17 bases lay between the germline ends. The CDR3 reads CASSPPQTRQNTEAFF. CDR3 nucleotides: TGTGCCAGCAGTCCTCCCCAGACACGACAGAACACTGAAGCTTTCTTT.

The chain combines TRBV20-1 with TRBJ2-2; D might be TRBD2 (5 bases). V lost 4 bases, J lost 3 bases, and 12 bases lay in between. CDR1 and CDR2 (germline): DFQATT, SNEGSKA (reference sequence). This CDR3 region has 14 residues. As DNA, the CDR3 is TGCAGTGCTATAACGGGAAGGGACACCGGGGAGCTGTTTTTT. It specifies CSAITGRDTGELFF.

This clonotype was detected once. This chain joins TRBV7-2 and TRBJ2-3, with 7 bases aligning to TRBD2. Germline CDR1 is SGHTA and CDR2 is FQGNSA. This CDR3 has 16 amino acids. The V and J ends lost 4 bases and 0 bases, in that order; junction bases with no gene match: 7. CDR3 sequence (DNA): TGTGCCAGCAGCTGGACGACAGCGGGGAGCACAGATACGCAGTATTTT. It specifies CASSWTTAGSTDTQYF.

This clonotype was observed a single time. J is TRBJ2-7 and V is TRBV6-5, with a weak D call TRBD2 (6 bases). The CDR3 is 13 amino acids. Trimming stripped 4 bases from V and 4 bases from J, with 11 bases between. Germline values: CDR1 MNHEY, CDR2 SVGAGI. The CDR3 DNA sequence: TGTGCCAGCAGTTCGAGCGGGTATTACGAGCAGTACTTC. Its protein product is CASSSSGYYEQYF.

The chain recombines TRBV7-2 with TRBJ2-5; 9 bases line up with TRBD1. The CDR3 covers 15 residues. The ends lost 4 bases at V and 2 bases at J; junction bases unmatched: 5. Germline V gives CDR1 SGHTA, CDR2 FQGNSA. CDR3 region: CASSSGTGRQETQYF. The CDR3 nucleotides read TGTGCCAGCAGCTCAGGGACAGGGAGGCAAGAGACCCAGTACTTC.

The chain couples TRBV28 to TRBJ2-1; tentative D call: TRBD2 (7 bases). V lost 7 bases and J 12 bases, leaving 19 bases between the germline ends. The length of the CDR3 is 13 residues. Germline CDR1 is MDHEN and CDR2 is SYDVKM. Here the CDR3 reads CASTHPVRGGQFF. As DNA, the CDR3 is TGTGCCAGCACCCACCCGGTGAGGGGGGGGCAGTTCTTC.

The gene calls are TRBV20-1 and TRBJ1-5; D possibly corresponds to TRBD1 (6 bases). Per germline, CDR1 DFQATT and CDR2 SNEGSKA (reference sequence). CDR3 size: 15 residues. The V gene lost 1 base and the J gene lost 5 bases, with 15 bases spanning the gap. The CDR3 spells CSARAGRAGDQPQHF. The DNA of the CDR3 is TGCAGTGCTAGAGCAGGCAGGGCAGGGGATCAGCCCCAGCATTTT.

This chain joins TRBV7-3 and TRBJ1-2; 8 bases line up with TRBD1. The CDR3 loop spans 14 amino acids. CDR1 is SGHTA, CDR2 FQGTGA, per germline. V lost 4 bases and J lost 3; bases outside the gene matches: 4. The CDR3 loop reads CASSSTGGDYGYTF. The CDR3 DNA follows: TGTGCCAGCAGCTCAACAGGGGGGGACTATGGCTACACCTTC.

The chain is built from TRBV5-4 and TRBJ2-1; D is perhaps TRBD2 (5 bases). V shed 3 bases and J shed 8 bases, with 21 bases lying between them. This CDR3 region has 16 residues. Germline CDR1 SGHNT, CDR2 YYREEE (reference sequence). The CDR3 is CASSSSGRASFDEQFF. In DNA, the CDR3 is TGTGCCAGCAGCTCGTCTGGTCGGGCTAGCTTCGATGAGCAGTTCTTC.